The clone carrying this T cell receptor beta chain was found once. The source of the sample is a study of blood T cells in healthy people across ages. With 4 bases clipped from V and 5 bases from J, the junction kept 10 bases outside the gene matches. CDR1 and CDR2 from the germline V gene are SEHNR and FQNEAQ (reference sequence). This CDR3 is built from 16 residues. PCR was performed a second time for about 7 to 12 cycles using a sample-barcoded 5' primer and a J-beta primer mix. TCRdb called the 5' RACE reads again in MiXCR, with one record for every CDR3 protein. The top ten clones hold under 4.5% of a sample with more than 450,000 distinct CDR3 sequences, 27% of them seen once. The same sample was also used in a study of T cells of mothers and their children. As that study records: cDNA synthesis used all extracted RNA, 1.5 ug per 15 ul.

The specimen was blood. The TCR comes from a boy younger than 10 in good health. V is TRBV7-9 and J is TRBJ2-3, with 9 bases matching TRBD2. The DNA of the CDR3 is TGTGCCAGCAGCTGGCCCCGCGGGGGGGCCAAAGATACGCAGTATTTT. This translates into CASSWPRGGAKDTQYF.